What follows describes a single T cell receptor beta chain. Its antigen is not known. Losses at the gene ends were 5 bases for V and 3 bases for J; bases not matched to a gene: 15. The CDR3 has 17 amino acids. The germline gives CDR1 MNHEY, CDR2 SMNVEV (reference sequence). This table comes from immunoSEQ multiplex PCR, and its TCRdb copy is limited to in-frame clones, with some not included. The sample yields 15,000 to 20,000 clones, about nine tenths seen once. This entry comes from a study of OX40 agonist ivuxolimab in advanced cancers. General study findings and limits: Compared with CD4+, CD8+ T cells on average had more expanded clones.

This specimen consisted of CD4+ or CD8+ T cells sorted from blood, obtained in a trial of the OX40 agonist ivuxolimab. The clonotype originates from an adult with an advanced solid tumor such as melanoma, head and neck, liver or kidney cancer. The chain combines TRBV27 with TRBJ2-7; 8 bases fit TRBD1. CDR3 protein: CASSPQTGALSDYEQYF. The CDR3 DNA follows: TGTGCCAGCAGTCCCCAGACAGGGGCCCTTTCGGACTACGAGCAGTACTTC.